The entry below gives a single TCR beta chain sequence along with its context. As yet, its antigen is unknown. The CDR3 covers 13 residues. Trimming stripped 0 bases from V and 3 bases from J, with 6 bases between. Per germline, CDR1 SGHKS and CDR2 YYEKEE (reference sequence). These data belong to a study of blood T cells in healthy people across ages. Study details: Template switching retrieved approximately one barcoded beta molecule for each two T cells.

Total RNA, at least 5.5 micrograms per sample, was extracted from PBMCs. Findings of the study overall: CMV infection status of these donors was not known.

Together with a sample-barcoded 5' primer, a J-beta primer mix was included in a second PCR lasting roughly 6 to 12 cycles. Every sample produced at least 2.5 million CDR3-containing paired-end reads. MiXCR, run by TCRdb on the 5' RACE reads, gives a single entry per CDR3 protein. The sample yields 1.2 million to 1.5 million distinct CDR3 sequences, roughly 40% seen once. This clonotype originated in a woman between 18 and 29 years old in good health. Sequences were obtained from blood. This chain joins TRBV5-5 and TRBJ1-1; no clear D. The CDR3 region has the DNA TGTGCCAGCAGCTTGGCGGTCGACACTGAAGCTTTCTTT. It encodes CASSLAVDTEAFF.